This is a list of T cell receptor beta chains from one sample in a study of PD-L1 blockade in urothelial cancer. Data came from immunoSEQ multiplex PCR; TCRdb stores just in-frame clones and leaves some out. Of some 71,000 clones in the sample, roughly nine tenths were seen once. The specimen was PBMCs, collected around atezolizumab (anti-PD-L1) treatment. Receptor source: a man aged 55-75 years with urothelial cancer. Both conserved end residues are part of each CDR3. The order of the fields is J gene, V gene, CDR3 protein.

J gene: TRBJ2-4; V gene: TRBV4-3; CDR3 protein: CASSQEAGADIQYF
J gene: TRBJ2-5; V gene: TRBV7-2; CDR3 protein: CASSLETSGMETQYF
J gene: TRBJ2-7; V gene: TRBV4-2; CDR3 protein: CASSQLGGGSYEQYF
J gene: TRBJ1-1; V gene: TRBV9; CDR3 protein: CASSVSDAGNTEAFF
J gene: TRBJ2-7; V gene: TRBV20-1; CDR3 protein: CSATPVGEQYF
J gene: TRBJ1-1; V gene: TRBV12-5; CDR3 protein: CASGLGPKTAAVRVNTEAFF
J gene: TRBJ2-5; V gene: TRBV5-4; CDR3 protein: CASSRGRDRGGETQYF
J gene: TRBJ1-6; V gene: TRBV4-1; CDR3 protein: CASSHPQGLDNSPLHF
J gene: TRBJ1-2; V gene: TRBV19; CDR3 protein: CASRHQKPLGYTF
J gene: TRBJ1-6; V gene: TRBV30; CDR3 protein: CAWSRDGSYNSPLHF
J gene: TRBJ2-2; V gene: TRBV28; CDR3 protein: CASSLRAPGELFF
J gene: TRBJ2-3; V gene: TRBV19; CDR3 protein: CASRSTSGRRTDTQYF
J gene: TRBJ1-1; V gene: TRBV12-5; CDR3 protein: CASGLPTPWTGTNTEAFF
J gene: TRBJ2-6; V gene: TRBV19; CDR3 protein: CASPGPGQGANVLTF
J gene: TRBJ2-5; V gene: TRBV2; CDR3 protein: CASSEERGETQYF
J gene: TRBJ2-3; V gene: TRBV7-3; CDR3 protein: CASSLGGGTQYF
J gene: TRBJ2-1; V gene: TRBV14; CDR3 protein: CASSQFGLGGNEQFF
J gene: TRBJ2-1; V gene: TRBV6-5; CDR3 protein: CASSSPGLAGEEEQFF
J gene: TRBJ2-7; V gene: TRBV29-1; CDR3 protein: CSVPGLASPYEQYF
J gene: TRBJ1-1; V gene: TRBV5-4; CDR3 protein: CASSPMTGIYTEAFF
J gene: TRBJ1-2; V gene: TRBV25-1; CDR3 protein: CASSEALSYGYTF
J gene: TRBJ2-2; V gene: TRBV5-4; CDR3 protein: CASSSRLVLNTGELFF
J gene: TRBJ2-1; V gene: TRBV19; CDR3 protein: CASSRAGTTYNEQFF
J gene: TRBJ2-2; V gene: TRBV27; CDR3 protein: CASSPLGRGTGELFF
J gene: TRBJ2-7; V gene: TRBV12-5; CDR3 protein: CASHSGFWAPQYF
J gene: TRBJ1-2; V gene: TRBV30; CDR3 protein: CAWRDRVHYGYTF
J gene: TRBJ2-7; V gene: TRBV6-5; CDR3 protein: CASTPGATRPFEQYF
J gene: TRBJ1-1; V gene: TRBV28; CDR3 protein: CASSFLAEAFF
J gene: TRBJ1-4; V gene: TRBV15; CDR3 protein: CATSRRQAATNEKLFF
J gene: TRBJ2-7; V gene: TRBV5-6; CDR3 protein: CASSLRSLPYEQYF
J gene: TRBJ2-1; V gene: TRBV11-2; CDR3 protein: CASSSSQTGESEQFF
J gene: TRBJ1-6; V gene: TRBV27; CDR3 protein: CASSRTGGFSPLHF
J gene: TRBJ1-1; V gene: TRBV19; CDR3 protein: CASSIEGGTGQAFF
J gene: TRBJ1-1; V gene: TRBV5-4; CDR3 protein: CASSLRVDRGEAFF
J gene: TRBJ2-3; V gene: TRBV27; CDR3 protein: CASSNQNRGTDTQYF
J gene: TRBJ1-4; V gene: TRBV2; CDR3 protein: CASSDTGQQGEKLFF
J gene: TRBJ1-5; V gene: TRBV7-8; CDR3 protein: CASSLDRDQPQHF
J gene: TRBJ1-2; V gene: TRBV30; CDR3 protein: CAWSVPGTGTNYGYTF
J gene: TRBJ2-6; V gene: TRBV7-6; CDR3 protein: CASSTLAGGVSGANVLTF
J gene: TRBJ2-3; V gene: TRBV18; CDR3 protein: CASSLQYTSGDTDTQYF
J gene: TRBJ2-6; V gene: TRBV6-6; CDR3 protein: CASTPSGANVLTF
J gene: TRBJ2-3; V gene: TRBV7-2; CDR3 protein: CASAGQGGRDTQYF
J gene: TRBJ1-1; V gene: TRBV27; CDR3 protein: CASSSAGALEAFF
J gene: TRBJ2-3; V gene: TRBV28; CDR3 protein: CASSSGQAAGLVRTDTQYF
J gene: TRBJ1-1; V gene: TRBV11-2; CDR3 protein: CASSLDLLSGILMNTEAFF
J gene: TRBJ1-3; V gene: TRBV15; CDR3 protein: CATSKADRYYSGNTIYF
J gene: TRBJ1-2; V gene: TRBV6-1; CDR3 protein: CASSDAGQEYGYTF
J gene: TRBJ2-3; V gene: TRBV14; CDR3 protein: CASSGRTNTDTQYF
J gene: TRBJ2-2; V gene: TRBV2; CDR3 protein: CASRSRQTGTGELFF
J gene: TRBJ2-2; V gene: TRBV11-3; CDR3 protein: CASSSQGVGELFF
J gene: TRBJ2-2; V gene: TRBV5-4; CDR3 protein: CASSLRTGPGGELFF
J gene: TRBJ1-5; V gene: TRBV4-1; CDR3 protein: CASSQGSGQPQHF
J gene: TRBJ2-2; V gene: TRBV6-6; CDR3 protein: CASRLADTGELFF
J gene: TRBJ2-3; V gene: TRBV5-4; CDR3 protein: CASSLRQGSTDTQYF
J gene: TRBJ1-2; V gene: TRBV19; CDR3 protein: CASSIPRQGNYGYTF
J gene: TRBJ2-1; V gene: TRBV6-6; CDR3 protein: CASSYPIAGGYNEQFF